This note documents a single TCR beta chain sequence. The specificity of this receptor is unknown. One base away there is no much larger clone; base qualities are not given. In the prospective study, participants were 18 to 89 years old, resided in approximately 25 geographic areas of the United States, and were enrolled through a virtual design. Cohort assignment in the prospective study relied on participant-reported clinical history from a screening survey and a study questionnaire. For ImmuneRACE Cohort 3, a participant was defined as recovered based on two consecutive negative NP/OP PCR tests, clearance by a healthcare professional, or resolution of symptoms. Each participant in the prospective study had whole blood, serum and a nasopharyngeal or oropharyngeal swab collected by mobile phlebotomists. Prospective study participants could optionally give additional blood draws and questionnaires over an approximately 2-month period. Blood samples from the prospective study were shipped frozen or at room temperature prior to DNA extraction.

The sample is drawn from a study of blood T cell repertoires in COVID-19 (dated by TCRdb to 2020 to 2021). Regarding the complete study: The collaborator samples originated in the United States, Italy and Spain and spanned the acute and convalescent phases of COVID-19. The material from the prospective study consisted of cDNA or gDNA derived from T cells, B-cell-depleted T cells, or PBMCs. The dataset comprised deeply sampled blood TCRbeta repertoires from subjects exposed to, actively infected with, or recovered from COVID-19. The repertoires were released in a freely available public database meant as a resource for research on the immune response to SARS-CoV-2. Samples came from the ongoing ImmuneRACE study (first 160 participants) plus 1,254 subjects from 6 global collaborators. Nearly every sample came with metadata listing a de-identified subject ID, COVID-19 status, age in years and sex. Where HLA class I and class II types were available, the types were taken from metadata supplied by the sample provider, not from assay-based typing.

TCRbeta CDR3 regions were amplified from genomic DNA by means of the immunoSEQ Assay, a bias-controlled multiplex PCR. As for the authors' bioinformatics: Within the assay, amplification of reference gene primers was used to estimate how many nucleated cells each sample contained. Sequence reads were collapsed and filtered to measure the absolute abundance of every unique TCRbeta CDR3 rearrangement. Productive Simpson clonality was computed per sample as the square root of Simpson's diversity index over productive rearrangements. What TCRdb holds here is the immuneACCESS table cut down to in-frame rearrangements. Part of the clones is not present; checked against another copy, under half of the missing clones reflect an unresolved V gene, and the others are unexplained. V, J and clone size are taken as reported in that table, and D and trimming were inferred from the DNA itself. The sample table contains roughly 300,000 clones; only one count was recorded for nearly 90% of them. The ten largest clonotypes hold less than 6% of the sample.

The CDR3 numbers 14 residues from cysteine through phenylalanine. Just CDR3 DNA is preserved here, 42 bases in frame from base 1. Based on the germline V gene (reference sequence), the CDR1 and CDR2 sequences are SGHNT and YYREEE. V is clipped by 2 bases and J by 5 bases, and the sequence between their germline boundaries is 13 bases long. The study at large found these results: How much clinical and demographic metadata was included differed by source and by participant, and the metadata was provided uncurated.

The chain is assembled from TRBV5-4 and TRBJ1-1; the best D guess is TRBD1, with 6 bases matching. The clonotype comes from a woman in her twenties or thirties who had recovered from COVID-19. Sequencing was carried out using PBMCs or T cells enriched from blood (not recorded which). The CDR3 is CASSFGGPLTEAFF. The DNA sequence reads TGTGCCAGCAGCTTTGGGGGCCCTCTTACTGAAGCTTTCTTT. Here the CDR3 is joined to the reference TRBV5-4 and TRBJ1-1 genes, and the full variable domain is: ETGVTQSPTHLIKTRGQQVTLRCSSQSGHNTVSWYQQALGQGPQFIFQYYREEENGRGNFPPRFSGLQFPNYSSELNVNALELDDSALYLCASSFGGPLTEAFFGQGTRLTVV.